This T cell receptor beta chain is drawn from a study of blood T cells in healthy people across ages. Findings and caveats of the study: The recorded TCR beta diversity per million T cells decreased in a roughly linear manner with age.

In the case of this clonotype: Its antigen is currently unknown.

Primers used in a second PCR of about 7 to 12 cycles were a sample-barcoded 5' primer and a J-beta primer mix. Template switching added a 12-random-nucleotide identifier to every cDNA molecule. MiXCR, run by TCRdb on the 5' RACE reads, gives a single entry per CDR3 protein. The profile shows some 1,800,000 distinct CDR3 sequences, approximately 39% of them singletons. This clonotype originated in a human donor in good health. Material for sequencing was blood.

DNA for the CDR3: TGCGCCAGCAGCCAAGGAGTGGGCGCAACTAATGAAAAACTGTTTTTT. Translated, it gives CASSQGVGATNEKLFF. The chain joins TRBV4-1 to TRBJ1-4; unclear D gene. Per germline, CDR1 MGHRA and CDR2 YSYEKL. This CDR3 comprises 16 residues. V lost 1 base and J 0 bases, leaving 9 bases between the germline ends.